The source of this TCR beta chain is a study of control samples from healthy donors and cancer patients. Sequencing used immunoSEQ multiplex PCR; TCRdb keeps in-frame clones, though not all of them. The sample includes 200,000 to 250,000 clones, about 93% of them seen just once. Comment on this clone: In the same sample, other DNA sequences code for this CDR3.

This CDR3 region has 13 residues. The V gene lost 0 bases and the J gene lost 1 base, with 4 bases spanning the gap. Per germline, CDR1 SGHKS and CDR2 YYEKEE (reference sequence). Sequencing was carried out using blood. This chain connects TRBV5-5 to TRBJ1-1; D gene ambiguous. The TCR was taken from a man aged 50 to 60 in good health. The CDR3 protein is CASSLGWNTEAFF. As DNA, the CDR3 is TGTGCCAGCAGCTTGGGGTGGAACACTGAAGCTTTCTTT.